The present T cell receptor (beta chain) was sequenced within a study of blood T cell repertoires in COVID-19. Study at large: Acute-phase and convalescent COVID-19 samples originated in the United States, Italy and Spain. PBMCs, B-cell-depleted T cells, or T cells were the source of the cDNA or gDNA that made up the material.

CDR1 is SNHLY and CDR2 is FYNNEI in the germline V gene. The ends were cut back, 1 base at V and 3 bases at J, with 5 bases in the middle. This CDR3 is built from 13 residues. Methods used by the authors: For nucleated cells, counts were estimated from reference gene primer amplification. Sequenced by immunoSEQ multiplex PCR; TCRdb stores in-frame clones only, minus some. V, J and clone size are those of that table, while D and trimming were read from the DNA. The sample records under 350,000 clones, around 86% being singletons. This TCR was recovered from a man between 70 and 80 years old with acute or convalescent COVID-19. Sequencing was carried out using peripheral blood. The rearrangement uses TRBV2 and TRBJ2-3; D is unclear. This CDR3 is CASSEVGTDTQYF. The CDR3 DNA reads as TGTGCCAGCAGTGAAGTCGGGACAGATACGCAGTATTTT.